This T cell receptor (beta chain) was captured by sequencing in a study of shared clonotypes between healthy human individuals. Study-wide results and caveats: Across several donors, naive CD4 shared around 5%, naive CD8 over 3%, memory CD4 2% to 2.5%, memory CD8 0.4%.

Concerning this clone: Its antigen is as yet unknown. Within the sample, other DNA sequences also encode this same CDR3.

In germline, CDR1 is SGHRS, CDR2 YFSETQ. This CDR3 has 14 amino acids. After removal of 2 bases from V and 5 bases from J, the junction contained 6 bases not matched to a gene. In the original analysis: For the immunoSEQ data, sequences were junction-only without quality scores, so filtering differed. TCRdb keeps only in-frame clones here, not all; method: immunoSEQ multiplex PCR. Clonal size and the V and J genes are those of that table, whereas D and trimming came from the DNA. There are over a million clones in the sample; around 97% occur only once, and approximately 1.1% lies in the top ten. J is TRBJ2-5 and V is TRBV5-1; TRBD1 agrees at 7 bases. This clonotype was sampled from a man aged 25-45 years in good health. Sequenced material: naive CD4+ T cells sorted from blood. As to subset: CD45RA+ positively selected. CDR3 DNA: TGCGCCAGCAGCTTAGGTGGGACAGAGGAGACCCAGTACTTC. Residues: CASSLGGTEETQYF.